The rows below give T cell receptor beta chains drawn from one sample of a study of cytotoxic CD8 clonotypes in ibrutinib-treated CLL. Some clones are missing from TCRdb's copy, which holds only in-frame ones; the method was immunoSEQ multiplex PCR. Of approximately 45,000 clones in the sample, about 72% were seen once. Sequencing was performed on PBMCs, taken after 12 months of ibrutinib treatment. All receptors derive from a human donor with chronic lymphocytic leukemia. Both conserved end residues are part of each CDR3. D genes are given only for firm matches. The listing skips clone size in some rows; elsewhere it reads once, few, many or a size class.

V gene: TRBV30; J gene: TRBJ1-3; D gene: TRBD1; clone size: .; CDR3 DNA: TGTGCCTGGAGGCCGACAGGGGCCTGGAACACCATATATTTT; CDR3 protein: CAWRPTGAWNTIYF
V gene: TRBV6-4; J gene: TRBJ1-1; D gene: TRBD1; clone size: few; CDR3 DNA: TGTGCCAGCAGTCCCGGGACAGGCGTAGAAAACACTGAAGCTTTCTTT; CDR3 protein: CASSPGTGVENTEAFF
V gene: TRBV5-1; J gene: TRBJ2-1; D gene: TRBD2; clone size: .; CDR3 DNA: TGCGCCAGCAGCTTTGCTAGCGGGAGAGACAATGAGCAGTTCTTC; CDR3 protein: CASSFASGRDNEQFF
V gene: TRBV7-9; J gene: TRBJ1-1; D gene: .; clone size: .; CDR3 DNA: TGTGCCAGCAGCTTTTTCGGGATGAACACTGAAGCTTTCTTT; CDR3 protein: CASSFFGMNTEAFF
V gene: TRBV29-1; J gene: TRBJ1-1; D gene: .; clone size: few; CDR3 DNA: TGCAGCGTTGAGGGGCAGAACACTGAAGCTTTCTTT; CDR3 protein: CSVEGQNTEAFF
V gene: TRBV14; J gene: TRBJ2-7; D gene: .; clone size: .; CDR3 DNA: TGTGCCAGCAGCTCAATAGGGGCGCGGCTAGTCGACGAGCAGTACTTC; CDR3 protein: CASSSIGARLVDEQYF
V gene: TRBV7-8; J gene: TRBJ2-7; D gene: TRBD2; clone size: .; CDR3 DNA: TGTGCCAGCAGCTTGCCCCACCTGGGACTAAACTCCTACGAGCAGTACTTC; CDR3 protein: CASSLPHLGLNSYEQYF
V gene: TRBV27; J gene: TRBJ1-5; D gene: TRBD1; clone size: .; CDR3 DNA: TGTGCCAGCAGTTTCGGAGGCGGACAGGGCCTAAATCAGCCCCAGCATTTT; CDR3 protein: CASSFGGGQGLNQPQHF
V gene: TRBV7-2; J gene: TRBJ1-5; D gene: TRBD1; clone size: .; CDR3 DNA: TGTGCCAGCAGCGAAGGGACAGGGTTTCAGCCCCAGCATTTT; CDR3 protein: CASSEGTGFQPQHF
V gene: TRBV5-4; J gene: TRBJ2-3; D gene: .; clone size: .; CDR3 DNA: TGTGCCAGCAGCTTGCCCCTAGCTAGCACAGATACGCAGTATTTT; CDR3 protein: CASSLPLASTDTQYF
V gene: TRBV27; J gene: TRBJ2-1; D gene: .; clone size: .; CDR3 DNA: TGTGCCAGCAGTTCTGGAATCGATGAGCAGTTCTTC; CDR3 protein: CASSSGIDEQFF
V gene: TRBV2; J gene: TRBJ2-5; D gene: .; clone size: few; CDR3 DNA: TGTGCCAGCAAGGGGGGGTTGGGCCCCGGGGAGACCCAGTACTTC; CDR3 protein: CASKGGLGPGETQYF
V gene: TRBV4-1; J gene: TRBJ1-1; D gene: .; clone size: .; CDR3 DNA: TGCGCCAGCAGCCGATTTAGCGGCGGTAACACTGAAGCTTTCTTT; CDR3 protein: CASSRFSGGNTEAFF
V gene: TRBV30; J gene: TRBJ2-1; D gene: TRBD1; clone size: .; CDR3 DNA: TGTGCCTGGGGGAGGGGACAGGGGGTTCCCCGGCAGTTCTTC; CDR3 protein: CAWGRGQGVPRQFF
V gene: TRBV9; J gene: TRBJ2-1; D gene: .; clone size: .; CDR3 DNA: TGTGCCAGCAGCGTAGACAATCGGGGCTACAATGAGCAGTTCTTC; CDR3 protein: CASSVDNRGYNEQFF
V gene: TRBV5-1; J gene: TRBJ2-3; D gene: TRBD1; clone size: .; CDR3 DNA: TGCGCCAGCAGCTTGGGACGGACAGGGGGCACAGATACGCAGTATTTT; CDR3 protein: CASSLGRTGGTDTQYF
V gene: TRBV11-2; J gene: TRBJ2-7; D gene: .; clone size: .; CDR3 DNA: TGTGCCAGCAGCTTATTGGTACTAACCCGACCCTACGAGCAGTACTTC; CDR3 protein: CASSLLVLTRPYEQYF
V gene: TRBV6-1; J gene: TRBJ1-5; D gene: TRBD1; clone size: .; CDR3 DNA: TGTGCCAGCAAGACAGGGGTAAGCAATCAGCCCCAGCATTTT; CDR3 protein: CASKTGVSNQPQHF
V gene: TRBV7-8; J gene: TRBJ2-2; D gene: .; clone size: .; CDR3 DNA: TGTGCCAGCACACCAATAACCACCGGGGAGCTGTTTTTT; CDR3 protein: CASTPITTGELFF
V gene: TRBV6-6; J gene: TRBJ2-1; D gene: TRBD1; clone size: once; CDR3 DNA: TGTGCCAGCACCAACCAGGGACAGTCCTACAATGAGCAGTTCTTC; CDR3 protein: CASTNQGQSYNEQFF
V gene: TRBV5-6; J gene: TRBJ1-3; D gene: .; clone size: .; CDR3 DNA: TGTGCCAGCAGCCGGGACACCACCTCTGGAAACACCATATATTTT; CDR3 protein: CASSRDTTSGNTIYF
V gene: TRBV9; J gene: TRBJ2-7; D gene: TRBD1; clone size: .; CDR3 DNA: TGTGCCAGCAGCGGACAGGGATTCTCCTACGAGCAGTACTTC; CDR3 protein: CASSGQGFSYEQYF
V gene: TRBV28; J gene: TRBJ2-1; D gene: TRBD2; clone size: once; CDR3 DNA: TGTGCCAGCGGACTAGCGGGAAGGGATGAGCAGTTCTTC; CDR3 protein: CASGLAGRDEQFF
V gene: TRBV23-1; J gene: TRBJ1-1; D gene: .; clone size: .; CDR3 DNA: TGCGCCAGCAGACCCAGGGTGAACACTGAAGCTTTCTTT; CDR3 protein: CASRPRVNTEAFF
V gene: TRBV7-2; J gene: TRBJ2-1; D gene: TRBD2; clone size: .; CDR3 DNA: TGTGCCAGCAGCTTAGCGCTGCTAGCGGGACTGGGGGAAGAGCAGTTCTTC; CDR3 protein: CASSLALLAGLGEEQFF
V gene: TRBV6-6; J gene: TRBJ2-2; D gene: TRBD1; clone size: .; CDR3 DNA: TGTGCCAGCAGTTACTTTGGACAGGCCACCGGGGAGCTGTTTTTT; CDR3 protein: CASSYFGQATGELFF
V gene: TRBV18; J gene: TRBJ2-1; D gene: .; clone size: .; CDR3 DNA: TGTGCCAGCCTCCGATCCCAAGGTGAGATAAATGAGCAGTTCTTC; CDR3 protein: CASLRSQGEINEQFF
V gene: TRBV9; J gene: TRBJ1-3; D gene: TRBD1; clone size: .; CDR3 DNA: TGTGCCAGCAGCGTAGGAGTTGACAGGGGAGGAAACACCATATATTTT; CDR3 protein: CASSVGVDRGGNTIYF
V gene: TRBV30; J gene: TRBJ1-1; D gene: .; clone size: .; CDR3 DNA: TGTGCTTGGGGGATGACAGGCCTAAGTGAAGCTTTCTTT; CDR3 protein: CAWGMTGLSEAFF
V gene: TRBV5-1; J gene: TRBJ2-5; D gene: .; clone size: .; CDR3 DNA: TGCGCCAGCAGCCCATTAGGGGAGACCCAGTACTTC; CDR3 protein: CASSPLGETQYF
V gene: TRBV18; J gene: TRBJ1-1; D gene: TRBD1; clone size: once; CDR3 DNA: TGTGCCAGCTCACCGGGACAGGGTCTTCACACTGAAGCTTTCTTT; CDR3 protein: CASSPGQGLHTEAFF
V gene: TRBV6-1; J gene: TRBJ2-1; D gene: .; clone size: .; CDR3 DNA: TGTGCCAGCAAGGGGGGCACGGGATACAATGAGCAGTTCTTC; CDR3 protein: CASKGGTGYNEQFF
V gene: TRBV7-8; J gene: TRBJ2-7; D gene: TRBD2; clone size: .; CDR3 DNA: TGTGCCAGCAGCGCCGGTGGGCTAGCGGGAGTCTACGAGCAGTACTTC; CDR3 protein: CASSAGGLAGVYEQYF
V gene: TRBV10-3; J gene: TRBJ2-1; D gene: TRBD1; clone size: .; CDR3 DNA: TGTGCCATCAGGGCCGGGACAGAGATAAATGAGCAGTTCTTC; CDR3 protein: CAIRAGTEINEQFF
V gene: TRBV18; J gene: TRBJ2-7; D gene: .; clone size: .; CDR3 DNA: TGTGCCAGCTCACCAAATAATGCGGCCTACGAGCAGTACTTC; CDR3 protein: CASSPNNAAYEQYF
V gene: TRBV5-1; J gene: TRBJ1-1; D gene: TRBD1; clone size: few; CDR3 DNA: TGCGCCAGCAGCTTTGGGGGACAGCTTAACACTGAAGCTTTCTTT; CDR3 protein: CASSFGGQLNTEAFF
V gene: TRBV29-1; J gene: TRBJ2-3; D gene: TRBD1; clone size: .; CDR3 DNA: TGCAGCGTTGTCGGGACAGGGACTTCAGATACGCAGTATTTT; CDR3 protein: CSVVGTGTSDTQYF
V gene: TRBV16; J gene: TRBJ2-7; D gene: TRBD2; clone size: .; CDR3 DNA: TGTGCCAGCAGCCGTATCAGCGGGAGAAGGAACTACGAGCAGTACTTC; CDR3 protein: CASSRISGRRNYEQYF
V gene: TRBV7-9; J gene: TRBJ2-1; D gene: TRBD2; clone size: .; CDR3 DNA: TGTGCCAGCAGCTTTAGTTTAGCCGGGACTAGCGGAAACAATGAGCAGTTCTTC; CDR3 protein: CASSFSLAGTSGNNEQFF
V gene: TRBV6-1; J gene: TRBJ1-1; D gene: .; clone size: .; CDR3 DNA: TGTGCCAGCAGTGGTAGCGGGGGGTTAACTGAAGCTTTCTTT; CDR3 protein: CASSGSGGLTEAFF
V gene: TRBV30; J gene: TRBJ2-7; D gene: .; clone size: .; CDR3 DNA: TGTGCCTGGAGTGTACCAGCGGCCTCCTACGAGCAGTACTTC; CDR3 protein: CAWSVPAASYEQYF
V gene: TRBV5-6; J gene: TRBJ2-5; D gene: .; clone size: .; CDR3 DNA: TGTGCCAGCAGGCTCCAGCGGAGGGTGGAGACCCAGTACTTC; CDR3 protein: CASRLQRRVETQYF
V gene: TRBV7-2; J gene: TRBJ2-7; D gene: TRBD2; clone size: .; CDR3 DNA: TGTGCCAGCAGCTTAGGACTAGCGAGACCCGACCAGTACTTC; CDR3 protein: CASSLGLARPDQYF
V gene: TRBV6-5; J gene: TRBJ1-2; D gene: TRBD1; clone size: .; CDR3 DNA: TGTGCCAGCAGTCTCATGACAGGGTATGGAGGCTACACCTTC; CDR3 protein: CASSLMTGYGGYTF
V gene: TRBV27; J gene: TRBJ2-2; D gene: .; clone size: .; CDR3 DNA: TGTGCCAGCAGTTTGTTACTAGCGAACACCGGGGAGCTGTTTTTT; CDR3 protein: CASSLLLANTGELFF
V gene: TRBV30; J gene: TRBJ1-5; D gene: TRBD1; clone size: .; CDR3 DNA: TGTGCCTGGAGTAGTAAGACAGGGAACAATCAGCCCCAGCATTTT; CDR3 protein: CAWSSKTGNNQPQHF
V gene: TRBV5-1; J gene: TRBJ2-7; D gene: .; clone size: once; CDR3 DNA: TGCGCCAGCAGCAAGGACAGACGCTACGAGCAGTACTTC; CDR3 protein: CASSKDRRYEQYF
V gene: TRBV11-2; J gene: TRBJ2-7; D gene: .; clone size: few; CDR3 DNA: TGTGCCAGCAGCTTGTATTTGACCGGGAGCGACGAGCAGTACTTC; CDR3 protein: CASSLYLTGSDEQYF
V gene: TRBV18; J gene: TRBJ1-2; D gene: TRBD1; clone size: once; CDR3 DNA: TGTGCCAGCTCACCAAATCCGGGACAGACCTATGGCTACACCTTC; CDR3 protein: CASSPNPGQTYGYTF
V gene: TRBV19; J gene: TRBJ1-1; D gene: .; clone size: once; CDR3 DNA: TGTGCCAGTAGTCTGGACGGAGCGGGGAACACTGAAGCTTTCTTT; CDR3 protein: CASSLDGAGNTEAFF
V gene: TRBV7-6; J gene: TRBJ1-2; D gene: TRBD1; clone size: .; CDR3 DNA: TGTGCCAGCAGCTTACGACAGGGCCATGGCTACACCTTC; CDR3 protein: CASSLRQGHGYTF
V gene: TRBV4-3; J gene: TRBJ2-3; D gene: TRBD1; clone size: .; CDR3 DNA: TGCGCCAGCAGCCAAGATCGACAGGGCCAAAGCACAGATACGCAGTATTTT; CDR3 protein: CASSQDRQGQSTDTQYF
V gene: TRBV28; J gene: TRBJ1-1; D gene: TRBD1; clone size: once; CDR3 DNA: TGTGCCAGCAGTGTGACAGGGGTGTCGGTCACTGAAGCTTTCTTT; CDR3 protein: CASSVTGVSVTEAFF
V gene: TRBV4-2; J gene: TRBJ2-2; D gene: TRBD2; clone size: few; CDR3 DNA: TGTGCCAGCAGCCCCACCGTAGCGGGAGCAACCGGGGAGCTGTTTTTT; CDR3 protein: CASSPTVAGATGELFF
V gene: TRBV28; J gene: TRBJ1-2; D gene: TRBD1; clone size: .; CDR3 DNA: TGTGCCACACTACGGGGACAGGGGATTGAGGGCTACACCTTC; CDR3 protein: CATLRGQGIEGYTF
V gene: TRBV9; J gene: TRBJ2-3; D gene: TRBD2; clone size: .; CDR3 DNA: TGTGCCAGCAACCGACTAGCGGGAGGTCCAGATACGCAGTATTTT; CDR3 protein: CASNRLAGGPDTQYF